A selection of T cell receptor beta chains follows, all from one sample in a study of T-cell reconstitution after alpha-beta-depleted transplantation in children. TCRdb ran MiXCR on the PCR reads and lists one entry per CDR3 protein. The data contain over 450,000 distinct CDR3 sequences, 10% to 13% of them singletons. The sequences come from PBMCs, collected before TCRalphabeta/CD19-depleted stem cell transplant. The receptors come from a child aged 2-9 years with inherited bone marrow failure, due to receive a stem cell transplant. Both conserved end residues are part of each CDR3. The D gene is left open where the match is weak. Size values are once, few and many counts, or a class for expanded clones, and some rows have none.

>TRBJ2-7|.|TRBV18|many
TGCGCCAGCAGCCCGCAGGGGAGCTCCTACGAGCAGTACTTC
CASSPQGSSYEQYF
>TRBJ1-1|.|TRBV28|many
TGTGCCAGCAGTTTACCACTCGTGGACACCCGAATGAACACTGAAGCTTTCTTT
CASSLPLVDTRMNTEAFF
>TRBJ2-1|TRBD2|TRBV20-1|many
TGCAGTGCTAGAGACGGCGGGAGGGCCTACAATGAGCAGTTCTTC
CSARDGGRAYNEQFF
>TRBJ2-1|TRBD2|TRBV5-1|many
TGCGCCAGCAGCTTGTTCGGAGCGGGAGTTAACAATGAGCAGTTCTTC
CASSLFGAGVNNEQFF
>TRBJ2-7|TRBD2|TRBV7-2|many
TGTGCCAGCAGCTGGAGTACGGGACTAGCTCCCCTCGAGCAGTACTTC
CASSWSTGLAPLEQYF
>TRBJ2-7|TRBD2|TRBV28|many
TGTGCCAGCAGTTTCCGCGGGAGGTCGGCCTACGAGCAGTACTTC
CASSFRGRSAYEQYF
>TRBJ2-1|TRBD2|TRBV12-5|many
TGTGCTAGTGGTTTGGTGATCTGGAGGCGGGAGGGCCTGGCATACAATGAGCAGTTCTTC
CASGLVIWRREGLAYNEQFF
>TRBJ1-1|.|TRBV5-5|.
TGTGCCAGCAGCTTGGAAGGGCCTCGAGGGACTGAAGCTTTCTTT
CASSLEGPRGTEAFF
>TRBJ1-5|TRBD1|TRBV10-3|many
TGTGCCATCAGTGATACAGGGGGCAATCAGCCCCAGCATTTT
CAISDTGGNQPQHF
>TRBJ1-2|TRBD1|TRBV4-3|many
TGCGCCAGCAGCCGGACAGGAGACTATGGCTACACCTTC
CASSRTGDYGYTF
>TRBJ2-7|.|TRBV7-2|many
TGTGCCAGCAGCCCCTCTGGATACTCCTACGAGCAGTACTTC
CASSPSGYSYEQYF
>TRBJ1-1|.|TRBV24-1|many
TGTGCCACCAGTGATAGTACCCTGAACACTGAAGCTTTCTTT
CATSDSTLNTEAFF
>TRBJ2-1|TRBD2|TRBV12-3/TRBV12-4|many
TGTGCCAGCAGACGTCAGACTAGCGGGAGCTACAATGAGCAGTTCTTC
CASRRQTSGSYNEQFF
>TRBJ2-1|TRBD2|TRBV10-3|many
TGTGCCACACAAGAGGGACTAGCGCCTACCTACAATGAGCAGTTCTTC
CATQEGLAPTYNEQFF
>TRBJ2-2|.|TRBV27|many
TGTGCCAGCAGACCATTGGGACGTATACCCGACCGGGAGCTGTTTTTT
CASRPLGRIPDRELFF
>TRBJ2-1|TRBD2|TRBV7-2|many
TGTGCCAGCAGCTTAGTTTCCCCGGGACTAGCGCCTGAGCAGTTCTTC
CASSLVSPGLAPEQFF
>TRBJ1-5|.|TRBV6-5|few
TGTGCCAGCAGTTACTCAGGGGCTAATCAGCCCCAGCATTTT
CASSYSGANQPQHF
>TRBJ2-7|TRBD2|TRBV30|few
TGTGCCTGGGACGGGGGGGAAGACTACGAGCAGTACTTC
CAWDGGEDYEQYF
>TRBJ1-4|TRBD1|TRBV29-1|many
TGCAGCGTTGGGGGACAGGATGAAAAACTGTTTTTT
CSVGGQDEKLFF
>TRBJ2-1|.|TRBV20-1|many
TGCAGTGCTAGATCTCTCCGGGAGCGATACAATGAGCAGTTCTTC
CSARSLRERYNEQFF
>TRBJ2-7|.|TRBV20-1|many
TGCAGTGCTAGACCTAGAATCTCCTACGAGCAGTACTTC
CSARPRISYEQYF
>TRBJ2-5|.|TRBV12-3/TRBV12-4|many
TGTGCCAGCAGTTTTAGTAGGGCCCAAGAGACCCAGTACTTC
CASSFSRAQETQYF
>TRBJ2-3|TRBD1|TRBV5-1|many
TGCGCCAGTGGAGAGGGGGCCACAGATACGCAGTATTTT
CASGEGATDTQYF
>TRBJ1-3|.|TRBV6-1|many
TGTGCCAGCTCGGTGTACAGGGCGCCTGGAAACACCATATATTTT
CASSVYRAPGNTIYF
>TRBJ2-7|TRBD2|TRBV5-1|many
TGCGCCAGCCGGCGAGGACTAGCGGGAGGGTACGAGCAGTACTTC
CASRRGLAGGYEQYF
>TRBJ2-2|.|TRBV6-2/TRBV6-3|few
TGTGCCAGCAGTTACGGGCATACCACCGGGGAGCTGTTTTTT
CASSYGHTTGELFF
>TRBJ1-3|.|TRBV12-3/TRBV12-4|many
TGTGCCAGCAGTTCGGGGATAGGAGGAAACACCATATATTTT
CASSSGIGGNTIYF
>TRBJ2-7|TRBD2|TRBV7-2|many
TGTGCCAGCAGCCCCTCTAGCGGGAGGGCCTACGAGCAGTACTTC
CASSPSSGRAYEQYF